Shown below are 19 T cell receptor beta chains from a single sample sequenced in a study of blood T cell repertoires in COVID-19 (dated by TCRdb to 2018 to 2021). Receptor libraries were prepared by the immunoSEQ multiplex PCR assay. TCRdb took over this immuneACCESS table, retaining in-frame rearrangements with V and J assigned. Such tables are incomplete; in checked studies, under half of the missing clones stem from an unresolved V gene, and the remainder is unexplained. The sample table lists about 70,000 clones, around 75% of them with a count of one. About 21% of the sample is held by the ten biggest clonotypes. Sequencing input: peripheral blood. Source of these receptors: a man aged 65-85 years with acute or convalescent COVID-19.

This chain uses TRBV11-2 with TRBJ2-7, with D hard to call. The CDR3 has 13 amino acids. The germline V gene encodes CDR1 SGHAT and CDR2 FQNNGV. V lost 1 base and J lost 5, with 9 bases in between. This CDR3 is CASSLGQVNEQYF. CDR3 in DNA: TGTGCCAGCAGCTTAGGGCAGGTAAACGAGCAGTACTTC.

J is TRBJ2-3 and V is TRBV19, with 8 bases aligning to TRBD1. The CDR3 covers 14 residues. V was clipped by 7 bases and J by 4 bases; unmatched bases: 7. Per the germline V gene, CDR1 is LNHDA and CDR2 is SQIVND (reference sequence). The CDR3 spells CASTPGTGADTQYF. In DNA form, the CDR3 reads TGTGCCAGTACTCCCGGGACAGGAGCAGATACGCAGTATTTT.

V usage is TRBV11-3 and J usage is TRBJ2-1; 10 bases map to TRBD1. Unmatched junction bases numbered 4, after V lost 1 base and J lost 7 bases. This CDR3 has 15 amino acids. From germline, CDR1 is SGHNT and CDR2 YENEEA. The DNA of the CDR3 is TGTGCCAGCAGCTTAGGACAGGGGGCATGGAATGAGCAGTTCTTC. It is translated as CASSLGQGAWNEQFF.

This clone was found a few times. The genes are TRBV29-1 and TRBJ2-2; D remains unclear. Trimming removed 1 base at V and 5 bases at J, with 8 bases between. This CDR3 contains 13 residues. Germline V gives CDR1 SQVTM, CDR2 ANQGSEA. The CDR3 region is CSVEGRNTGELFF. The CDR3 coding sequence is TGCAGCGTTGAAGGGCGGAATACCGGGGAGCTGTTTTTT.

This clone showed up just a few times. The chain links TRBV2 to TRBJ2-2; a weak D match, TRBD2 (6 bases). Germline CDR1 SNHLY, CDR2 FYNNEI. Trimming removed 2 bases at V and 2 bases at J, with 18 bases between. This CDR3 contains 18 residues. The CDR3 coding sequence is TGTGCCAGCAGTGAATCGGTTTGGCAGGGAGGAAACACCGGGGAGCTGTTTTTT. Its protein is CASSESVWQGGNTGELFF.

The sample holds a few counts of this clone. This chain links TRBV4-1 with TRBJ1-2; 8 nucleotides match TRBD1. After removal of 3 bases from V and 2 bases from J, the junction contained 8 bases not matched to a gene. Germline assignment: CDR1 MGHRA and CDR2 YSYEKL. The CDR3 length is 16 residues. This CDR3 reads CASSHVPGQVNYGYTF. The CDR3 DNA follows: TGCGCCAGCAGCCATGTCCCGGGACAGGTGAACTATGGCTACACCTTC.

The chain couples TRBV5-6 to TRBJ2-1, with 9 bases aligning to TRBD1. Per germline, CDR1 SGHDT and CDR2 YYEEEE. This CDR3 is built from 16 residues. V lost 2 bases to trimming and J lost 7 bases; unmatched junction nucleotides: 10. The CDR3 nucleotides are TGTGCCAGCAGCTTCATTACAGGGGGCCGGAGAAATGAGCAGTTCTTC. As protein: CASSFITGGRRNEQFF.

V and J are TRBV28 and TRBJ1-1; D gene ambiguous. Trimming removed 7 bases at V and 5 bases at J, with 11 bases between. The length of the CDR3 is 12 residues. CDR1 is MDHEN, CDR2 SYDVKM, per germline. The CDR3 is CASNTRRTEAFF. Written as DNA, the CDR3 is TGTGCCAGCAACACCCGGAGGACTGAAGCTTTCTTT.

This chain uses TRBV19 with TRBJ2-2; TRBD2 agrees at 12 bases. J gave up 4 bases and V 9 bases, and 6 bases lay outside the gene matches. Germline lookup yields CDR1 LNHDA and CDR2 SQIVND (reference sequence). This CDR3 is 15 amino acids long. This chain's CDR3 is CASRLAGEVTGELFF. The CDR3 region has the DNA TGTGCCAGCAGACTAGCGGGAGAGGTCACCGGGGAGCTGTTTTTT.

The sample holds many counts of this clone. The rearrangement joins TRBV11-2 to TRBJ2-1, with D perhaps matching TRBD2 (5 bases). V was shortened by 2 bases and J by 3 bases, with 14 bases between the two germline ends. The CDR3 is made up of 16 amino acids. CDR1 is SGHAT and CDR2 is FQNNGV in the germline V gene. CDR3 coding DNA: TGTGCCAGCAGCTTAACGGTGGGAGCCCTCTACAATGAGCAGTTCTTC. Translated, it gives CASSLTVGALYNEQFF.

The chain links TRBV3-1 (or the pseudogene TRBV3-2) to TRBJ2-1, with D perhaps matching TRBD2 (5 bases). The V end lost 2 bases, the J end lost 3 bases, and 14 bases lay between the germline ends. This CDR3 is built from 16 residues. Germline CDR1 LGHDT, CDR2 YNNKEL (reference sequence). In DNA, the CDR3 is TGTGCCAGCAGCCAATCTCCGGGGTTCAACTACAATGAGCAGTTCTTC. It codes for CASSQSPGFNYNEQFF.

This clone was seen a single time. The J gene is TRBJ2-7, the V gene TRBV28; TRBD2 matches at 7 bases. Losses at the gene ends were 4 bases for V and 6 bases for J; bases not matched to a gene: 3. The CDR3 length is 12 residues. CDR1 MDHEN and CDR2 SYDVKM come from the germline V gene. DNA of the CDR3: TGTGCCAGCAGTTGGGGAGGGACCGAGCAGTACTTC. Amino acids: CASSWGGTEQYF. The whole variable domain, remainder taken from reference TRBV28 and TRBJ2-7, is DVKVTQSSRYLVKRTGEKVFLECVQDMDHENMFWYRQDPGLGLRLIYFSYDVKMKEKGDIPEGYSVSREKKERFSLILESASTNQTSMYLCASSWGGTEQYFGPGTRLTVT.

V is TRBV20-1 and J is TRBJ2-1; tentatively, D is TRBD2 (5 bases). This CDR3 spans 11 amino acids. V lost 0 bases, J lost 16 bases, and 13 bases lay in between. Germline values: CDR1 DFQATT, CDR2 SNEGSKA (reference sequence). CDR3 bases: TGCAGTGCTAGAGAAGCGCTACTAGAATTCTTC. Its translation is CSAREALLEFF.

The chain combines TRBV27 with TRBJ2-3; 10 bases are a match to TRBD2. The CDR3 is 13 residues long. Germline CDR1 MNHEY, CDR2 SMNVEV (reference sequence). V was clipped by 6 bases and J by 14 bases; unmatched bases: 11. CDR3 sequence reads: CASSSVAGGPRYF. The CDR3 DNA reads as TGTGCCAGCAGCTCCGTAGCGGGAGGCCCGCGGTATTTT.

V gene TRBV28 combines with J gene TRBJ1-4; D remains ambiguous. Trimming left V 3 bases short and J 10 bases short, with 12 bases between. The CDR3 is 13 residues long. Germline assignment: CDR1 MDHEN and CDR2 SYDVKM. The CDR3 nucleotides read TGTGCCAGCAGTTTGTCTGGCCGGGGAAAACTGTTTTTT. Protein: CASSLSGRGKLFF.

The chain employs TRBV28 and TRBJ1-2; 7 positions match TRBD1. J gave up 4 bases and V 2 bases, and 7 bases lay outside the gene matches. The CDR3 contains 15 residues. Germline CDR1 MDHEN, CDR2 SYDVKM. The chain's CDR3 is CASSLPTGLGYGYTF. The CDR3 bases are TGTGCCAGCAGTTTACCGACAGGGTTGGGCTATGGCTACACCTTC.

The chain has TRBV6-5 and TRBJ2-3, with 7 bases lining up with TRBD1. Trimming removed 7 bases from V and 6 bases from J; junction bases left unmatched: 10. The CDR3 length is 14 residues. The germline V gene has CDR1 MNHEY and CDR2 SVGAGI. The CDR3 coding sequence is TGTGCCAGCACCCCCCCAGGGGGAGCGGATACGCAGTATTTT. This sequence encodes CASTPPGGADTQYF.

This sequence joins TRBV24-1 and TRBJ1-1; 9 bases align to TRBD1. The CDR3 spans 12 residues. The J segment lost 11 bases and the V segment lost 9 bases, leaving 9 bases of the junction unmatched. CDR1 and CDR2 from the germline V gene are KGHDR and SFDVKD. CDR3 protein: CATRSGTGYAFF. The CDR3 bases are TGTGCCACCCGGTCCGGGACAGGGTATGCTTTCTTT.

V and J are TRBV5-1 and TRBJ2-5; 13 bases match TRBD2. Germline V lookup: CDR1 SGHRS, CDR2 YFSETQ. J gave up 4 bases and V 4 bases, and 4 bases lay outside the gene matches. The CDR3 is 15 residues long. DNA of the CDR3: TGCGCCAGCAGCGAAACTAGCGGGAGGGGAGAGACCCAGTACTTC. Its translation: CASSETSGRGETQYF.